One sample yielded the 2 T cell receptor beta chains listed below, sequenced in a study of CD4 T cells in relation to SARS-CoV-2 and coronaviruses. These receptors have no known antigen. Produced via immunoSEQ multiplex PCR; TCRdb's table is partial and in-frame only. The profile shows roughly 30,000 clones, roughly four fifths of them singletons. CD4+ T cells from unexposed donors were obtained before the COVID-19 pandemic (2011-2018). After 10 to 11 days of culture, CD4+ T cells were isolated. Sequenced material: CD4+ T cells from PBMCs, cultured in vitro. The receptor source for this set is a human donor in good health.

The chain joins TRBV2 to TRBJ1-5; 7 bases line up with TRBD1. V lost 6 bases to trimming and J lost 6 bases; unmatched junction nucleotides: 8. Germline V gene lookup returns CDR1 SNHLY and CDR2 FYNNEI. This CDR3 has 14 residues. The CDR3 sequence: CASSVQGTGQPQHF. DNA for the CDR3: TGTGCCAGCAGCGTACAGGGGACGGGTCAGCCCCAGCATTTT.

The rearrangement joins TRBV6-5 to TRBJ1-6; 7 nucleotides match TRBD1. This CDR3 region has 15 residues. The germline V gene encodes CDR1 MNHEY and CDR2 SVGAGI. Germline trimming cut 4 bases from V and 9 bases from J; bases unmatched to any gene: 9. In nucleotides, the CDR3 is TGTGCCAGCAGTTCCCCGGGACAGCCCGCTTCACCCCTCCACTTT. Protein product: CASSSPGQPASPLHF.